A selection of T cell receptor beta chains follows, all from one sample in a study of T cell responses to AZD1222 COVID-19 vaccine. Profiled with immunoSEQ multiplex PCR; TCRdb holds only in-frame clones, not every one. This sample has more than 65,000 clones, with around 73% found just once. Sequencing was performed on peripheral blood, taken on day 0 of AZD1222 vaccination. These receptors were collected from an adult in good health. CDR3s include the opening cysteine and the closing phenylalanine or tryptophan. Each record gives: J gene, V gene, CDR3 protein.

j_call: TRBJ2-1; v_call: TRBV10-3; cdr3_aa: CAISEGTELAGESNEQFF
j_call: TRBJ2-5; v_call: TRBV4-3; cdr3_aa: CASSQGPWETQYF
j_call: TRBJ1-5; v_call: TRBV27; cdr3_aa: CASRGAGNQPQHF
j_call: TRBJ2-2; v_call: TRBV10-1; cdr3_aa: CASSDAKGPGELFF
j_call: TRBJ1-1; v_call: TRBV7-8; cdr3_aa: CASSLRTGVMNTEAFF
j_call: TRBJ1-4; v_call: TRBV5-1; cdr3_aa: CASSLMGVKNEKLFF
j_call: TRBJ1-6; v_call: TRBV30; cdr3_aa: CAWSVDSRDNSPLHF
j_call: TRBJ2-1; v_call: TRBV5-6; cdr3_aa: CASSITGTSGFFYNEQFF
j_call: TRBJ2-5; v_call: TRBV29-1; cdr3_aa: CSVEKGIQETQYF
j_call: TRBJ2-3; v_call: TRBV7-9; cdr3_aa: CASSLGAADRDTQYF
j_call: TRBJ1-2; v_call: TRBV7-9; cdr3_aa: CASSLSGSGYGYTF
j_call: TRBJ2-1; v_call: TRBV5-4; cdr3_aa: CASSPSAGYNEQFF
j_call: TRBJ1-4; v_call: TRBV18; cdr3_aa: CASSLQSFATNEKLFF
j_call: TRBJ1-3; v_call: TRBV9; cdr3_aa: CASSLTGFRDTIYF
j_call: TRBJ2-7; v_call: TRBV6-5; cdr3_aa: CASSQQGYEQYF
j_call: TRBJ2-2; v_call: TRBV18; cdr3_aa: CASSPRTSGTVDTGELFF
j_call: TRBJ1-4; v_call: TRBV19; cdr3_aa: CASSIGGLSNEKLFF
j_call: TRBJ1-4; v_call: TRBV7-8; cdr3_aa: CASSPLLATNEKLFF
j_call: TRBJ2-1; v_call: TRBV18; cdr3_aa: CASSPQELAGGFILNEQFF
j_call: TRBJ1-1; v_call: TRBV11-2; cdr3_aa: CASSPRGGDEAFF
j_call: TRBJ1-5; v_call: TRBV18; cdr3_aa: CASSSRQSNQPQHF
j_call: TRBJ2-7; v_call: TRBV7-8; cdr3_aa: CASSAAGTVFEQYF
j_call: TRBJ1-6; v_call: TRBV7-2; cdr3_aa: CASSFGQPPNSPLHF
j_call: TRBJ2-3; v_call: TRBV19; cdr3_aa: CASSIGQASTDTQYF
j_call: TRBJ2-3; v_call: TRBV11-2; cdr3_aa: CASSQDGHVGNTQYF
j_call: TRBJ2-3; v_call: TRBV18; cdr3_aa: CASSPGVSTDTQYF
j_call: TRBJ2-1; v_call: TRBV15; cdr3_aa: CATSRAVGEQFF
j_call: TRBJ2-1; v_call: TRBV10-1; cdr3_aa: CASIGLAGTEQFF